This TCR beta chain emerged from a study of shared clonotypes between healthy human individuals. Across the whole study: Plates per donor: three CD4 naive, three CD4 memory, two CD8 naive, one CD8 memory.

As for this clone: The junction shows a germline mismatch at one end, possibly a read error.

Germline values: CDR1 SGHRS, CDR2 YFSETQ. The CDR3 sequence is 13 residues long. Data came from immunoSEQ multiplex PCR; TCRdb stores just in-frame clones and leaves some out. The sample lists 850,000 to 1,100,000 clones, about 72% seen once, with almost 0.9% in the top ten. Sequences were obtained from memory CD4+ T cells from PBMCs. Subset noted: CD45RA-negative fraction. The sequence was collected from a man between 18 and 29 years old in good health. Some clones in this sample may be carry-over from other donors' samples. The chain combines TRBV5-1 with TRBJ1-1; TRBD1 agrees at 9 bases. The CDR3 DNA reads TGCGCCAGCAGCTTGACCTATCCCGGGACAGGGCTCTTT. It encodes CASSLTYPGTGLF. The whole variable domain, filled in from reference TRBV5-1 and TRBJ1-1, reads KAGVTQTPRYLIKTRGQQVTLSCSPISGHRSVSWYQQTPGQGLQFLFEYFSETQRNKGNFPGRFSGRQFSNSRSEMNVSTLELGDSALYLCASSLTYPGTGLFGQGTRLTVV.